What follows are 30 T cell receptor beta chains derived from one specimen sequenced in a study of CD8 T cells in Susac syndrome. RNA, at 0.5 to 1 ug, was reverse transcribed with random hexamers. One entry per CDR3 protein, called by TCRdb with MiXCR from the immunoSEQ multiplex PCR reads. This table has about 53,000 distinct CDR3 sequences, approximately 95% appearing once. Sample: CD8+ T cells from PBMCs. The source is a human donor with Susac syndrome.

The rearrangement joins TRBV18 to TRBJ2-7, with unresolved D. The CDR3 extends over 13 amino acids. Germline assignment: CDR1 KGHSH and CDR2 LQKENI. The V end lost 6 bases, the J end lost 2 bases, and 11 bases lay between the germline ends. The CDR3 DNA sequence: TGTGCCAGCTCTTCGGACGCCGCCTACGAGCAGTACTTC. Translating gives CASSSDAAYEQYF.

This rearrangement joins TRBV2 to TRBJ1-2, with no clear D. V was pared by 5 bases and J by 6 bases, with 13 bases between. The CDR3 has 13 amino acids. Germline V gene lookup returns CDR1 SNHLY and CDR2 FYNNEI. The CDR3 DNA reads as TGTGCCAGCAGTCCCGGACCGGGGAATGGCTACACCTTC. This gives the protein CASSPGPGNGYTF.

This rearrangement joins TRBV24-1 to TRBJ2-7, with 7 bases lining up with TRBD1. The trim removed 3 bases at V and 4 bases at J, leaving 11 bases unmatched. Germline V lookup: CDR1 KGHDR, CDR2 SFDVKD. This CDR3 is built from 16 residues. CDR3 protein: CATSDENDRDDYEQYF. The CDR3 nucleotides are TGTGCCACCAGTGATGAAAACGACAGGGACGATTACGAGCAGTACTTC.

V usage is TRBV3-1 and J usage is TRBJ2-1; 14 bases map to TRBD2. This CDR3 contains 17 residues. V trimming: 2 bases; J trimming: 9 bases; junction bases outside the gene matches: 9. CDR1 is LGHDT and CDR2 is YNNKEL in the germline V gene (reference sequence). CDR3 DNA: TGTGCCAGCAGCCAACCCAATCGACTAGCGGGGGGGCTTGAGCAGTTCTTC. Residues: CASSQPNRLAGGLEQFF.

This clonotype was detected only a few times. The chain has TRBV7-8 and TRBJ2-1; maybe TRBD2 (5 bases). Germline lookup yields CDR1 SGHVS and CDR2 FQNEAQ. This CDR3 comprises 16 residues. Trimming pared 0 bases from V and 3 bases from J, leaving 12 bases between. The CDR3 DNA is TGTGCCAGCAGCTTAGCGCGACTAAAGGGCTACAATGAGCAGTTCTTC. It specifies CASSLARLKGYNEQFF.

J is TRBJ2-1 and V is TRBV4-3; D is unclear. The CDR3 is 13 amino acids. In germline, CDR1 is LGHNA, CDR2 YSLEER. Deletions cut 0 bases from V and 5 bases from J, with 5 bases between. CDR3 coding DNA: TGCGCCAGCAGCCAAGACCGGAACAATGAGCAGTTCTTC. This sequence encodes CASSQDRNNEQFF.

The chain links TRBV29-1 to TRBJ2-2; 9 positions match TRBD1. Per germline, CDR1 SQVTM and CDR2 ANQGSEA. This CDR3 contains 12 residues. Losses at the gene ends were 6 bases for V and 6 bases for J; bases not matched to a gene: 2. CDR3 sequence: CSVGQGAGELFF. DNA of the CDR3: TGCAGCGTGGGACAGGGAGCCGGGGAGCTGTTTTTT.

The gene calls are TRBV5-1 and TRBJ2-1; a possible D gene is TRBD1 (5 bases). The germline gives CDR1 SGHRS, CDR2 YFSETQ. Between the trimmed V and J ends, which lost 4 bases and 5 bases, there was a span of 10 bases. CDR3 length: 13 residues. CDR3 sequence reads: CASSRTNDNEQFF. As DNA, the CDR3 is TGCGCCAGCAGCAGGACAAACGACAATGAGCAGTTCTTC.

The chain is built from TRBV12-5 and TRBJ2-7, with no clear D. This CDR3 spans 15 amino acids. Trimming removed 5 bases at V and 1 base at J, with 15 bases between. From germline, CDR1 is LGHNT and CDR2 FRNRAP. CDR3 nucleotide sequence: TGTGCTAGTGGTCTCCCGAAAGGCCCTTCCTACGAGCAGTACTTC. Translated: CASGLPKGPSYEQYF.

V gene TRBV3-1 combines with J gene TRBJ2-1; D is unclear. The germline V and J ends were trimmed by 3 bases and 6 bases, with 9 bases remaining between them. There are 13 residues in the CDR3. Germline-derived CDR1 and CDR2 are LGHDT and YNNKEL (reference sequence). The CDR3, as DNA: TGTGCCAGCAGCCACGCTAGAGGCAATGAGCAGTTCTTC. Its protein product is CASSHARGNEQFF.

The rearrangement links TRBV24-1 to TRBJ2-1; 8 bases agree with TRBD1. V shed 3 bases and J 7 bases; nucleotides not matched to a gene: 10. The CDR3 contains 16 residues. CDR1 and CDR2 (germline): KGHDR, SFDVKD. CDR3 DNA sequence: TGTGCCACCAGTGATGGACCCGGGACAGGAGAGAATGAGCAGTTCTTC. Amino acids: CATSDGPGTGENEQFF.

The chain joins TRBV2 to TRBJ1-1; a weak D match, TRBD1 (6 bases). The CDR3 length is 16 residues. V lost 5 bases to trimming and J lost 3 bases, with 19 bases between them. The germline V gene encodes CDR1 SNHLY and CDR2 FYNNEI. The CDR3 sequence: CASSHDPGAGDTEAFF. The CDR3 DNA follows: TGTGCCAGCAGTCATGACCCAGGGGCTGGGGACACTGAAGCTTTCTTT. The complete variable domain, with remaining parts taken from reference TRBV2 and TRBJ1-1, reads EPEVTQTPSHQVTQMGQEVILRCVPISNHLYFYWYRQILGQKVEFLVSFYNNEISEKSEIFDDQFSVERPDGSNFTLKIRSTKLEDSAMYFCASSHDPGAGDTEAFFGQGTRLTVV.

This clonotype was observed a single time. The chain combines TRBV6-2 or TRBV6-3 with TRBJ2-1; D is ambiguous. The CDR3 extends over 11 amino acids. Germline V gene sequence: CDR1 MNHEY, CDR2 SVGEGT. Between the trimmed V and J ends, which lost 5 bases and 8 bases, there was a span of 7 bases. CDR3 in DNA: TGTGCCAGCAGTCCAATGGATGAGCAGTTCTTC. It is translated as CASSPMDEQFF.

The rearrangement joins TRBV30 to TRBJ2-1, with D maybe TRBD1 (6 bases). The V gene's germline CDR1 is GTSNPN and CDR2 SVGIG (reference sequence). The V end was cut by 4 bases, the J end by 7 bases, with 11 bases between. The CDR3 runs to 12 residues. DNA of the CDR3: TGTGCCTGGACATATACAGGGAATGAGCAGTTCTTC. Its protein product is CAWTYTGNEQFF.

The J gene is TRBJ2-3, the V gene TRBV7-6; 9 bases align to TRBD2. V shed 2 bases and J 2 bases; nucleotides not matched to a gene: 2. Germline CDR1 and CDR2: SGHVS and FNYEAQ. CDR3 length equals 15 residues. CDR3 sequence reads: CASSLQRGATDTQYF. In nucleotides, the CDR3 is TGTGCCAGCAGCTTACAGCGGGGGGCCACAGATACGCAGTATTTT.

This clonotype has only one observation. The V and J genes are TRBV30 and TRBJ1-2, with a weak D call TRBD1 (6 bases). Per the germline V gene, CDR1 is GTSNPN and CDR2 is SVGIG (reference sequence). The V end was cut by 4 bases, the J end by 9 bases, with 9 bases between. The CDR3 contains 10 residues. CDR3 region: CAWKRGSYTF. CDR3 DNA sequence: TGTGCCTGGAAAAGGGGGAGCTACACCTTC.

This chain joins TRBV2 and TRBJ1-2; perhaps TRBD1 as D (5 bases). V was trimmed by 5 bases and J by 2 bases, leaving 12 bases between them. Per the germline V gene, CDR1 is SNHLY and CDR2 is FYNNEI. The CDR3 contains 14 residues. CDR3 sequence: CASSPQGSNYGYTF. CDR3 coding DNA: TGTGCCAGCAGTCCGCAGGGCTCCAACTATGGCTACACCTTC.

This clonotype was seen a single time. The gene calls are TRBV2 and TRBJ2-1; tentatively, D is TRBD2 (6 bases). Trimming removed 5 bases at V and 10 bases at J, with 9 bases between. Germline assignment: CDR1 SNHLY and CDR2 FYNNEI. CDR3 length: 11 amino acids. CDR3 sequence: CASSPGLEQFF. The CDR3 DNA follows: TGTGCCAGCAGTCCGGGACTGGAGCAGTTCTTC.

The rearrangement links TRBV19 to TRBJ2-7; D call uncertain. The CDR3 covers 14 residues. V lost 7 bases to trimming and J lost 3 bases, with 16 bases between them. Germline CDR1 and CDR2: LNHDA and SQIVND (reference sequence). The DNA for the CDR3 is TGTGCCAGTACCCTCATACCGTATCGCTACGAGCAGTACTTC. Protein product: CASTLIPYRYEQYF.

The chain employs TRBV29-1 and TRBJ1-1; D is undetermined. The CDR3 extends over 12 amino acids. V was cut by 7 bases and J by 1 base, with 10 bases left in between. Germline CDR1 is SQVTM and CDR2 is ANQGSEA. CDR3 protein: CSARGGNTEAFF. DNA of the CDR3: TGCAGCGCCCGGGGAGGGAACACTGAAGCTTTCTTT.

V and J are TRBV30 and TRBJ2-1; D is uncertain. The CDR3 is 14 residues long. V lost 5 bases, J lost 3 bases, and 14 bases lay in between. Germline values: CDR1 GTSNPN, CDR2 SVGIG (reference sequence). Here the CDR3 reads CAWSDQERYNEQFF. The CDR3, as DNA: TGTGCCTGGTCGGACCAAGAGCGCTACAATGAGCAGTTCTTC.

The rearrangement links TRBV6-2 or TRBV6-3 to TRBJ2-7; D remains ambiguous. The germline gives CDR1 MNHEY, CDR2 SVGEGT. This CDR3 has 13 residues. Trimming shortened V by 6 bases and J by 2 bases, and 11 bases separated the two germline ends. The CDR3 reads CASRYRLPYEQYF. CDR3 sequence (DNA): TGTGCCAGCAGATACCGACTCCCCTACGAGCAGTACTTC.

The rearrangement uses TRBV7-9 and TRBJ2-1, with D maybe TRBD2 (7 bases). The CDR3 sequence is 13 residues long. CDR1 is SEHNR, CDR2 FQNEAQ, per germline (reference sequence). V was shortened by 5 bases and J by 9 bases, with 14 bases between the two germline ends. CDR3 nucleotide sequence: TGTGCCAGCAGCCCCAGGGGAGGGGGTGAGCAGTTCTTC. It translates to CASSPRGGGEQFF.

This clonotype was counted a few times. The V and J genes are TRBV11-2 and TRBJ2-7; D gene unclear. Germline CDR1 and CDR2: SGHAT and FQNNGV. The CDR3 length is 13 residues. Trimming removed 4 bases from V and 1 base from J, with 8 bases in between. CDR3: CASSYGRSYEQYF. CDR3 nucleotides: TGTGCCAGCAGCTACGGGCGTTCCTACGAGCAGTACTTC.

This rearrangement joins TRBV12-3 or TRBV12-4 to TRBJ2-2; TRBD2 matches 10 bases. The CDR3 loop spans 16 amino acids. V shed 3 bases, J shed 3 bases, and the junction held 4 bases outside the gene matches. This CDR3 is CASSFGLAGDTGELFF. In DNA form, the CDR3 reads TGTGCCAGCAGTTTCGGCCTAGCGGGGGACACCGGGGAGCTGTTTTTT.

This rearrangement joins TRBV7-2 to TRBJ1-2, with 7 positions matching TRBD1. Germline CDR1 reads SGHTA; CDR2 reads FQGNSA. The CDR3 runs 15 residues. V shed 2 bases and J 0 bases; nucleotides not matched to a gene: 3. The CDR3 region has the DNA TGTGCCAGCAGCTTATTCCAGGGGGCTAACTATGGCTACACCTTC. This gives the protein CASSLFQGANYGYTF. The whole variable domain, remainder taken from reference TRBV7-2 and TRBJ1-2, is GAGVSQSPSNKVTEKGKDVELRCDPISGHTALYWYRQSLGQGLEFLIYFQGNSAPDKSGLPSDRFSAERTGGSVSTLTIQRTQQEDSAVYLCASSLFQGANYGYTFGSGTRLTVV.

CDR3 sequence (DNA): TGTGCCAGCAGCGTAGACCTGAGAGATACGCAGTATTTT. The encoded protein is CASSVDLRDTQYF. The V and J genes are TRBV9 and TRBJ2-3; the D is unclear. The ends were cut back, 0 bases at V and 5 bases at J, with 7 bases in the middle. The CDR3 length is 13 residues. Germline loops: CDR1 SGDLS, CDR2 YYNGEE.

CDR3 DNA sequence: TGTGCCAGCAGCTTAGGTCCAGGGGAGGAGACCCAGTACTTC. Its protein product is CASSLGPGEETQYF. This chain joins TRBV7-8 and TRBJ2-5, with D possibly being TRBD1 (6 bases). The CDR3 loop spans 14 amino acids. Trimming removed 1 base at V and 5 bases at J, with 11 bases between. Germline V gene data show CDR1 as SGHVS and CDR2 as FQNEAQ.

Here the CDR3 reads CASRWGNQPQHF. CDR3 sequence (DNA): TGTGCCAGCAGGTGGGGCAATCAGCCCCAGCATTTT. The chain recombines TRBV12-3 or TRBV12-4 with TRBJ1-5; no definite D call. The CDR3 covers 12 residues. The V and J ends lost 6 bases and 2 bases respectively, with 5 bases between them.

This CDR3 reads CASSLALPPDTQYF. The CDR3, as DNA: TGTGCCAGCAGCTTAGCCCTCCCCCCAGATACGCAGTATTTT. The gene calls are TRBV7-8 and TRBJ2-3; D gene ambiguous. From germline, CDR1 is SGHVS and CDR2 FQNEAQ. The V end was cut by 0 bases, the J end by 4 bases, with 8 bases between. The CDR3 covers 14 residues.